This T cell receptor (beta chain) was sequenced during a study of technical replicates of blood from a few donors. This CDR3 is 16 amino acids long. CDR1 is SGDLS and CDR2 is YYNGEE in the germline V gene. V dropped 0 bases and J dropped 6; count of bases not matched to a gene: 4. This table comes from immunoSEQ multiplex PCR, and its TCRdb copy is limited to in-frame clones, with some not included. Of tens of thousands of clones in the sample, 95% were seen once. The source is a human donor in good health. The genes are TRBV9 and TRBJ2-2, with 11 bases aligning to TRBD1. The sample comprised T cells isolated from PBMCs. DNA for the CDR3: TGTGCCAGCAGCGTAGATGTGGGACAGGGGGCCGGGGAGCTGTTTTTT. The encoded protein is CASSVDVGQGAGELFF.